The T cell receptor beta chain described here comes from a study of beta chain features in type 1 diabetes. Study-level background: Investigators examined roughly 99,000,000 sorted cells across all samples.

Overall study results and limits: Among all four CD4+ subsets, Type 1 diabetes patients had TCRB CDR3s that were moderately but significantly shorter. The question of HLA type influencing TCRB rearrangement was one that remained unresolved here.

Unmatched junction bases numbered 8, after V lost 5 bases and J lost 1 base. The CDR3 runs 16 residues. Germline CDR1 SGHAT, CDR2 FQNNGV. Regarding this clone: Its antigen is unknown.

Cells sorted by CD45RO/CCR7/CD25/CD127/CD95/CD27 comprised CD4+ naive, central memory, regulatory and stem cell-like memory cells. Expressed TCRB transcripts were sequenced, since all the RNA that had been isolated was reverse transcribed. Libraries were prepared by immunoSEQ multiplex PCR; TCRdb keeps only in-frame clonotypes and omits some of them. Among 330,000 or so clones listed, approximately 14% were seen once. The chain has TRBV11-2 and TRBJ2-3, with 8 bases identical to TRBD1. The sequenced sample was central memory CD4+ T cells from blood. The sequence came from a man aged 25 to 40 in good health. CDR3 nucleotide sequence: TGTGCCAGCAGCCACCGACAGGGGCAGGGCACAGATACGCAGTATTTT. Protein: CASSHRQGQGTDTQYF.